Presented here are 10 T cell receptor beta chains from one specimen sequenced in a study of early T cells in non-severe SARS-CoV-2 infection. TCRdb re-called the 5' RACE reads through MiXCR, storing one row per CDR3 protein. This table has 55,000 to 75,000 distinct CDR3 sequences, 9% to 15% appearing once. What was sequenced was whole blood. Receptors originate from an adult who was a healthcare worker with PCR-confirmed SARS-CoV-2 infection or an uninfected control (not recorded which).

V usage is TRBV29-1 and J usage is TRBJ1-1, with 10 bases that match TRBD1. Trimming removed 5 bases from V and 2 bases from J; junction bases left unmatched: 5. Germline values: CDR1 SQVTM, CDR2 ANQGSEA. The CDR3 covers 14 residues. The CDR3 spells CSVSTGGRNTEAFF. As DNA, the CDR3 is TGCAGCGTTTCGACAGGGGGCCGAAACACTGAAGCTTTCTTT. Based on the CDR3 plus reference TRBV29-1 and TRBJ1-1, the full variable domain is SAVISQKPSRDICQRGTSLTIQCQVDSQVTMMFWYRQQPGQSLTLIATANQGSEATYESGFVIDKFPISRPNLTFSTLTVSNMSPEDSSIYLCSVSTGGRNTEAFFGQGTRLTVV.

This clonotype has just a few counts. The rearrangement uses TRBV7-2 and TRBJ2-1; D unclear. Germline V gene data show CDR1 as SGHTA and CDR2 as FQGNSA. The CDR3 loop spans 11 amino acids. Trimming removed 5 bases from V and 4 bases from J, with 3 bases in between. The CDR3 reads CASSRYNEQFF. CDR3 nucleotides: TGTGCCAGCAGCCGATACAATGAGCAGTTCTTC.

The table lists this clonotype with a few counts. The chain couples TRBV20-1 to TRBJ2-7; 14 bases are a match to TRBD2. The CDR3 extends over 15 amino acids. The V gene end was trimmed by 1 base and the J gene end by 12 bases; junction bases not matched to a gene: 11. Germline values: CDR1 DFQATT, CDR2 SNEGSKA (reference sequence). The CDR3 reads CSARVRGLAGGPPYF. CDR3 sequence (DNA): TGCAGTGCTAGAGTGCGTGGACTAGCGGGAGGACCCCCGTACTTC.

This clonotype was seen more than once but under ten times. This chain uses TRBV6-1 with TRBJ1-1, with D possibly being TRBD1 (6 bases). Germline V CDR1 and CDR2: MNHNS, SASEGT. V was pared by 5 bases and J by 2 bases, with 15 bases between. This CDR3 spans 15 amino acids. The CDR3 spells CASSQGGGGNTEAFF. CDR3 in DNA: TGTGCCAGCAGTCAGGGAGGAGGGGGTAACACTGAAGCTTTCTTT.

The V call is TRBV20-1, the J call TRBJ1-3, with 10 bases aligning to TRBD1. The CDR3 runs 15 residues. J lost 3 bases, V lost 1 base, and 3 bases had no gene match. Germline V gene sequence: CDR1 DFQATT, CDR2 SNEGSKA (reference sequence). The CDR3 nucleotides are TGCAGTGCTAGAGCGACAGGGGGCGATGGAAACACCATATATTTT. Protein sequence: CSARATGGDGNTIYF.

This clonotype appeared a few times. The chain employs TRBV6-2 or TRBV6-3 and TRBJ1-5, with TRBD1 as a possible D gene (5 bases). Trimming cost V 0 bases and J 6 bases, with 15 bases left between them. The CDR3 is 16 residues long. Germline V gene lookup returns CDR1 MNHEY and CDR2 SVGEGT. The CDR3 protein is CASSYSIGREVQPQHF. Here the CDR3 DNA reads TGTGCCAGCAGTTACTCGATAGGCAGGGAGGTTCAGCCCCAGCATTTT.

A few counts support this clonotype. CDR3 nucleotides: TGTGCCAGCAGCACGGACAACCAAGAGACCCAGTACTTC. Its translation: CASSTDNQETQYF. V and J are TRBV7-9 and TRBJ2-5, with TRBD1 as a possible D gene (5 bases). CDR1 and CDR2 from the germline V gene are SEHNR and FQNEAQ (reference sequence). The V gene lost 5 bases and the J gene lost 0 bases, with 7 bases spanning the gap. The CDR3 runs 13 residues.

In its sample, this clonotype was seen a few times. V and J are TRBV7-8 and TRBJ2-3; TRBD2 matches at 7 bases. The CDR3 is 21 amino acids. Unmatched junction bases numbered 23, after V lost 5 bases and J lost 0 bases. In germline, CDR1 is SGHVS, CDR2 FQNEAQ. CDR3 amino acids: CASSLQSVSDRASGSTDTQYF. In DNA, the CDR3 is TGTGCCAGCAGCCTCCAATCGGTCTCTGACCGGGCTAGCGGTAGCACAGATACGCAGTATTTT. Looking up the rest from reference TRBV7-8 and TRBJ2-3 gives the full variable domain: GAGVSQSPRYKVAKRGQDVALRCDPISGHVSLFWYQQALGQGPEFLTYFQNEAQLDKSGLPSDRFFAERPEGSVSTLKIQRTQQEDSAVYLCASSLQSVSDRASGSTDTQYFGPGTRLTVL.

The chain employs TRBV11-2 and TRBJ2-5; tentatively, D is TRBD1 (6 bases). Trimming left V 5 bases short and J 4 bases short, with 17 bases between. Per the germline V gene, CDR1 is SGHAT and CDR2 is FQNNGV. The CDR3 is 15 amino acids. DNA of the CDR3: TGTGCCAGCAGCCCTCTCAGGGGCGAGGTAGAGACCCAGTACTTC. Translated: CASSPLRGEVETQYF.

This clonotype has ten or more counts. The rearrangement uses TRBV9 and TRBJ1-1; 8 bases are a match to TRBD1. Germline CDR1 and CDR2: SGDLS and YYNGEE. The CDR3 has 14 amino acids. Losses at the gene ends were 3 bases for V and 5 bases for J; bases not matched to a gene: 6. This CDR3 is CASSAGQGGTEAFF. The DNA for the CDR3 is TGTGCCAGCAGCGCAGGACAGGGAGGGACTGAAGCTTTCTTT.